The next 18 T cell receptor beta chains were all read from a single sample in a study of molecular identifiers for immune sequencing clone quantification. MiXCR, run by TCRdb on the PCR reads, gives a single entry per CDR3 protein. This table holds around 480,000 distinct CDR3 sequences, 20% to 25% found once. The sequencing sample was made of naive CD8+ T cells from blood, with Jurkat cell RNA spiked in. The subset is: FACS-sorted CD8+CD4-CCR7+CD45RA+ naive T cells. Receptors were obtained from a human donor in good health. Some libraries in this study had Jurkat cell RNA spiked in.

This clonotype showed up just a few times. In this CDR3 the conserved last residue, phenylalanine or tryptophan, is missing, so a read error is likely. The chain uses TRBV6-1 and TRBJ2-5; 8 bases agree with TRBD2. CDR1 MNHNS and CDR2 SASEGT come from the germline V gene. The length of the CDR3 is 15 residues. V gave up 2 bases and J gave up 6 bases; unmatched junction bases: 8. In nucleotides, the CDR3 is TGTGCCAGCAGTGAATACGGCGGGAGGCTCCAGACCCAGTACCTC. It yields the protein CASSEYGGRLQTQYL.

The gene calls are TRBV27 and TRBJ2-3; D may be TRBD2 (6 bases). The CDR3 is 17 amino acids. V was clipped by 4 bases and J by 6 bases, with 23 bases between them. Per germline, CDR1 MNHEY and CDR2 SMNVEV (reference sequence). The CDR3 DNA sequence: TGTGCCAGCAGTTCAGGGACTGGCGGGATCCTTTGGGATACGCAGTATTTT. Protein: CASSSGTGGILWDTQYF.

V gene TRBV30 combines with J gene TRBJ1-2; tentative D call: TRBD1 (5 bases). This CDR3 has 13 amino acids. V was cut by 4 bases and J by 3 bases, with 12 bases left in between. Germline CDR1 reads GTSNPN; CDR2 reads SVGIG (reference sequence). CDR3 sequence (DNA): TGTGCCTGGATAACAGGAGAGCACTATGGCTACACCTTC. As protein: CAWITGEHYGYTF. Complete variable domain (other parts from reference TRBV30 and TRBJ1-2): SQTIHQWPATLVQPVGSPLSLECTVEGTSNPNLYWYRQAAGRGLQLLFYSVGIGQISSEVPQNLSASRPQDRQFILSSKKLLLSDSGFYLCAWITGEHYGYTFGSGTRLTVV.

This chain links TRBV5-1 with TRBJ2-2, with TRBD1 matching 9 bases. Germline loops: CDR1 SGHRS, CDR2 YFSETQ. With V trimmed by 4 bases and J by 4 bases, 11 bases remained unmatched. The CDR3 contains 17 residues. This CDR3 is CASSPGPGQGFTGELFF. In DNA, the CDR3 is TGCGCCAGCAGCCCGGGCCCGGGACAGGGCTTCACCGGGGAGCTGTTTTTT.

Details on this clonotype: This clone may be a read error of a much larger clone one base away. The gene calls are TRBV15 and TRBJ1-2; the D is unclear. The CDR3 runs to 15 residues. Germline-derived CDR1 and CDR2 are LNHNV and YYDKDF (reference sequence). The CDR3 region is CASSRDQLTNYGYTF. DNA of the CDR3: TGTGCCTCCAGCAGAGACCAACTAACTAACTATGGCTACACCTTC.

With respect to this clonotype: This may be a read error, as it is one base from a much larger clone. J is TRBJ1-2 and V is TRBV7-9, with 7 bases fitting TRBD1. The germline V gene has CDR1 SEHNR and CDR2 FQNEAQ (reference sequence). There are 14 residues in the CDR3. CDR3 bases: TGTGCCAGCTCGGACAGGCCGGCAAACTATGTCTACACCTTC. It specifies CASSDRPANYVYTF.

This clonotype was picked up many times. CDR3 protein: CASSQELAGGPGANVLTF. The CDR3 coding sequence is TGTGCCAGCAGCCAAGAACTAGCGGGAGGGCCTGGGGCCAACGTCCTGACTTTC. The chain is built from TRBV4-2 and TRBJ2-6; TRBD2 matches at 13 bases. Germline CDR1 is LGHNA and CDR2 is YNFKEQ. The V and J ends lost 0 bases and 2 bases, in that order; junction bases with no gene match: 1. The CDR3 loop spans 18 amino acids.

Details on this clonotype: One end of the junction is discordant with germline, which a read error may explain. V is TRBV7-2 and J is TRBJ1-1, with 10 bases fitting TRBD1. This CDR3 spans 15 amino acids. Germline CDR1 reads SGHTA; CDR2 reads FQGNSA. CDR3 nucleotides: TGTGCCGGCAGCTTACCGGACAGGGGGTTCACTGAAGCTTTCTTT. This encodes CAGSLPDRGFTEAFF.

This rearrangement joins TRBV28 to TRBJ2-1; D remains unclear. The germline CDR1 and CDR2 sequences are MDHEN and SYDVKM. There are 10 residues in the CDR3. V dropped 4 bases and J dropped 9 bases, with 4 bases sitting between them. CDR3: CASSSSEQFF. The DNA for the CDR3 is TGTGCCAGCAGTTCTAGTGAGCAGTTCTTC.

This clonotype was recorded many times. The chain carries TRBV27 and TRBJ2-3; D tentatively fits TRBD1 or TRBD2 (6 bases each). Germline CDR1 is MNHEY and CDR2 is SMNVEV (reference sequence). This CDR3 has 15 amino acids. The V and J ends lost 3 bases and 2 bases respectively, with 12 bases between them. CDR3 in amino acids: CASSFWGASTDTQYF. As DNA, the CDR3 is TGTGCCAGCAGTTTTTGGGGGGCCTCCACAGATACGCAGTATTTT.

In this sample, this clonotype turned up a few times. The CDR3 sequence is CATSRMSVGVEETQYF. In DNA, the CDR3 is TGTGCCACCTCCCGGATGAGTGTCGGGGTGGAAGAGACCCAGTACTTC. The chain uses TRBV27 and TRBJ2-5; D is possibly TRBD2 (5 bases). V shed 10 bases and J shed 3 bases, with 24 bases lying between them. The CDR3 extends over 16 amino acids. The germline CDR1 and CDR2 sequences are MNHEY and SMNVEV (reference sequence).

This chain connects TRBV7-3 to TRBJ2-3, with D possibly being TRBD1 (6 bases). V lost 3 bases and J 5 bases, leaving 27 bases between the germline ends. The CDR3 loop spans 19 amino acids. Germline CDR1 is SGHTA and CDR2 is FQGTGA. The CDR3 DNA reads TGTGCCAGCAGCTTTGCGGGTTCCCTCGGCAGGGGCTTGGGAGATACGCAGTATTTT. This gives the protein CASSFAGSLGRGLGDTQYF.

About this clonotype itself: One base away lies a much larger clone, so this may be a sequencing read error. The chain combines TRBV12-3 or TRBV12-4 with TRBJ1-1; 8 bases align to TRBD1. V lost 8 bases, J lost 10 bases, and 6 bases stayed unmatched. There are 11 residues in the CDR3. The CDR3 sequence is CASGQGRGAFF. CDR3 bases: TGTGCCAGCGGACAGGGAAGAGGAGCTTTCTTT.

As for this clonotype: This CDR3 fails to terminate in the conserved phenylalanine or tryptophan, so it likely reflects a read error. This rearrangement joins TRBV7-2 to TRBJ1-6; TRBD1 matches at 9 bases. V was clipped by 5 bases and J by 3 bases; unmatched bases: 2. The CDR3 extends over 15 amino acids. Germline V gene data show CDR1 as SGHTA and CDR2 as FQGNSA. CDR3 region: CASSPTGGYNSPLHI. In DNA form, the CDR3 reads TGTGCCAGCAGCCCGACAGGGGGCTATAATTCACCCCTCCACATT.

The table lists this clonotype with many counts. The DNA for the CDR3 is TGTGCCAGCAAAGATACAGGAGGGCCTGAAGCTTTCTTT. Residues: CASKDTGGPEAFF. This sequence joins TRBV2 and TRBJ1-1, with D tentatively TRBD1 (5 bases). The CDR3 contains 13 residues. The germline V gene has CDR1 SNHLY and CDR2 FYNNEI. V was trimmed by 7 bases and J by 6 bases, leaving 15 bases between them. The full variable domain, its missing parts supplied by reference TRBV2 and TRBJ1-1, is EPEVTQTPSHQVTQMGQEVILRCVPISNHLYFYWYRQILGQKVEFLVSFYNNEISEKSEIFDDQFSVERPDGSNFTLKIRSTKLEDSAMYFCASKDTGGPEAFFGQGTRLTVV.

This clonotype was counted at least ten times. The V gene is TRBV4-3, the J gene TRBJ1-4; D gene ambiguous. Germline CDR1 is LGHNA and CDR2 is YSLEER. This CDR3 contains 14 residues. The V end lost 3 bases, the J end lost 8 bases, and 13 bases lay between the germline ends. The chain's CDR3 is CASSHGPVGEKLFF. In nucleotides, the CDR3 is TGCGCCAGCAGCCATGGCCCTGTTGGGGAAAAACTGTTTTTT.

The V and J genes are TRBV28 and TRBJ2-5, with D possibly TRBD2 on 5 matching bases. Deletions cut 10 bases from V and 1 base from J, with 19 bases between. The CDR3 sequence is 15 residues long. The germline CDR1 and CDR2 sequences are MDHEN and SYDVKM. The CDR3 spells CATSSLDGIQETQYF. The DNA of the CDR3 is TGTGCCACCTCATCCCTGGACGGGATCCAAGAGACCCAGTACTTC.

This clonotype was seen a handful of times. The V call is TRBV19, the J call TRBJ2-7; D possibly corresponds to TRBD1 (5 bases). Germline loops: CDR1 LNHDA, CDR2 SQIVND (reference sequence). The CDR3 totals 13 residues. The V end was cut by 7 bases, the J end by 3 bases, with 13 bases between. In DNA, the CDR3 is TGTGCCAGTACTTCAGGGATCAACTACGAGCAGTACTTC. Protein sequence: CASTSGINYEQYF.